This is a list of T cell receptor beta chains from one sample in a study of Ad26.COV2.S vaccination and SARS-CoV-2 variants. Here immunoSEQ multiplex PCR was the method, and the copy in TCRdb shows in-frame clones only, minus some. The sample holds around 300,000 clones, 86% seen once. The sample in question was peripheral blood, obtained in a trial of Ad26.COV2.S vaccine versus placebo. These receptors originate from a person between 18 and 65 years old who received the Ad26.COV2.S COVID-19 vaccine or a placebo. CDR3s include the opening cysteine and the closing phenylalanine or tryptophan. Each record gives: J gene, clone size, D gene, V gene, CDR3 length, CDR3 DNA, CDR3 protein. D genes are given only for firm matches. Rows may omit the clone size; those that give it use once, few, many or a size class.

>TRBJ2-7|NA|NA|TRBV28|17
TGTGCCAGCAGTTTAGTGGGAGCGATCCTCGGGGGCTACGAGCAGTACTTC
CASSLVGAILGGYEQYF
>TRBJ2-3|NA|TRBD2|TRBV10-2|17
TGCGCCAGCAGTCGGTGGAGACTAGCGGGGAGCACAGATACGCAGTATTTT
CASSRWRLAGSTDTQYF
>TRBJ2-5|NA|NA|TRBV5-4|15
TGTGCCAGCAGCTTGGTTGGGACACTAGGAGAGACCCAGTACTTC
CASSLVGTLGETQYF
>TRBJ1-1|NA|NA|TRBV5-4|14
TGTGCCAGCAGCTTGGCGGCCGGGTACACTGAAGCTTTCTTT
CASSLAAGYTEAFF
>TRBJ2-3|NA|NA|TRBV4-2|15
TGTGCCAGCAGCCAAGACTCGGCCCACACAGATACGCAGTATTTT
CASSQDSAHTDTQYF
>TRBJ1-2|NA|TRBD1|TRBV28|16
TGTGCCAGCAGCCGTGGTCCGATCAGACAGGGGAATGGCTACACCTTC
CASSRGPIRQGNGYTF
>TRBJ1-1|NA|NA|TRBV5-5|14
TGTGCCAGCAGCTCTGTGGGGAGGAGCACTGAAGCTTTCTTT
CASSSVGRSTEAFF
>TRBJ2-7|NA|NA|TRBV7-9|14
TGTGCCAGCAGCTTTGTAGGCCAGCTCTACGAGCAGTACTTC
CASSFVGQLYEQYF
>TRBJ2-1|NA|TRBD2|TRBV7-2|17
TGTGCCAGCAGCTTAGCTTATCTAGCGGGAGGGGCCGATGAGCAGTTCTTC
CASSLAYLAGGADEQFF
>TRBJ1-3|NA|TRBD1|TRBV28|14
TGTGCCAGTCACGGACAGGCGACTGGAAACACCATATATTTT
CASHGQATGNTIYF
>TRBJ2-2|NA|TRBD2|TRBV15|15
TGTGCCACCAGCAACACTAGGGAGGGAACCGGGGAGCTGTTTTTT
CATSNTREGTGELFF
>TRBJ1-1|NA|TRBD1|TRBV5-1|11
TGCGCCAGCCAGGGGGAATCTGAAGCTTTCTTT
CASQGESEAFF
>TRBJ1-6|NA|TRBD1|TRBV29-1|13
TGCAGCGTTGTCCCGGGACAGGGAGGGCCCCTCCACTTT
CSVVPGQGGPLHF
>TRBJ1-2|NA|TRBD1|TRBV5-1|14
TGCGCCAGCAGCTTGCAAGGACAGGGGGACGGCTACACCTTC
CASSLQGQGDGYTF
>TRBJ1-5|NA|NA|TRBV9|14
TGTGCCACCTCAGGACCGTTCCAATATCAGCCCCAGCATTTT
CATSGPFQYQPQHF
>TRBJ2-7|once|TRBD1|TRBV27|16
TGTGCCAGCAGTTTCGCTTGGACAGGGAGAGCCTACGAGCAGTACTTC
CASSFAWTGRAYEQYF
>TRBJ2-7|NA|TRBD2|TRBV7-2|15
TGTGCCAGCAGCGTATCTAGCGGAGAGGCCTACGAGCAGTACTTC
CASSVSSGEAYEQYF
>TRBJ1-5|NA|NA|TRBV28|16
TGTGCCAGCAGTTTATGGGGCAGGGATAGCAATCAGCCCCAGCATTTT
CASSLWGRDSNQPQHF
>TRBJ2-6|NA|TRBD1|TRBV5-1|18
TGCGCCAGCAGCTTCCGGGACAGGGGGCTGGCGGGGGCCAACGTCCTGACTTTC
CASSFRDRGLAGANVLTF
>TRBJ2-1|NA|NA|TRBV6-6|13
TGTGCCACCCGACCCGGCTCCTACAATGAGCAGTTCTTC
CATRPGSYNEQFF
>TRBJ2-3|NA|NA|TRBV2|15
TGTGCCAGCAGTTTCGGACCTCCTAGCACAGATACGCAGTATTTT
CASSFGPPSTDTQYF
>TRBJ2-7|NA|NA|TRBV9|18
TGTGCCAGCAGCGTAGCCCCCGGGACTGCAGGTGGTATCTACGAGCAGTACTTC
CASSVAPGTAGGIYEQYF
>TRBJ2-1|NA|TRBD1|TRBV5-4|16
TGTGCCAGCAGCTTCGCCGGGACAGGGAAGTTTGGTGAGCAGTTCTTC
CASSFAGTGKFGEQFF
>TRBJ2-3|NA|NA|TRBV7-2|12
TGTGCCAGCAGTTTTAGGGTAGATACGCAGTATTTT
CASSFRVDTQYF
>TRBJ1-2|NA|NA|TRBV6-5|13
TGTGCCAGCAGCCCAGGGCTTAACTATGGCTACACCTTC
CASSPGLNYGYTF
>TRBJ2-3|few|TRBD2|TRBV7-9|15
TGTGCCAGCAGCCAGCCCGGGGGGGGGACAGATACGCAGTATTTT
CASSQPGGGTDTQYF
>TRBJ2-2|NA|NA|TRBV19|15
TGTGCCAGTAGTTCCCCGGGACAGAACACCGGGGAGCTGTTTTTT
CASSSPGQNTGELFF